The sample holds many counts of the clone carrying this T cell receptor beta chain. Its antigen is not identified. V shed 0 bases and J 3 bases; nucleotides not matched to a gene: 2. Germline values: CDR1 SGHTA, CDR2 FQGNSA. This CDR3 has 15 amino acids. This sample stems from a study of T cells in Graves' hyperthyroidism and ophthalmopathy. Template material for amplifying TCR beta CDR3 regions consisted of RNA transcripts. The HTBI set primed first-round TCR CDR3 RT-PCR. In TCRdb, the multiplex PCR reads were re-called with MiXCR into one record per CDR3 protein. The sample lists hundreds of thousands of distinct CDR3 sequences, approximately 15% occurring once. Regarding the study as a whole: Clonotypes that were expanded in thyroid above 0.001 mostly appeared in blood too. Ophthalmopathy and stable hyperthyroidism were told apart by a 13 V-J model.

Subjects with ophthalmopathy showed a Clinical Activity Score no lower than 3, a NOSPECS grade no lower than 4, and a duration shorter than 3 months. V usage is TRBV7-2 and J usage is TRBJ2-3; 8 bases fit TRBD2. Sequencing used blood. The receptor was isolated from a man between 18 and 35 years old with Graves' ophthalmopathy. This CDR3 is CASSLASGVTDTQYF. The CDR3 DNA sequence: TGTGCCAGCAGCTTAGCTAGCGGGGTTACAGATACGCAGTATTTT. Complete variable domain (other parts from reference TRBV7-2 and TRBJ2-3): GAGVSQSPSNKVTEKGKDVELRCDPISGHTALYWYRQSLGQGLEFLIYFQGNSAPDKSGLPSDRFSAERTGGSVSTLTIQRTQQEDSAVYLCASSLASGVTDTQYFGPGTRLTVL.